This T cell receptor (beta chain) derives from a study of cytomegalovirus exposure and HLA in healthy donors. Healthy bone marrow donors made up the donor group. Researchers ran the PCR with 60 Vbeta and 13 Jbeta primers. Data came from immunoSEQ multiplex PCR; TCRdb stores just in-frame clones and leaves some out. The sample comprises under 150,000 clones, roughly four fifths of which are singletons, and less than 6.5% rests with the top ten. As concerns this clone: Its antigen is not identified.

Whole-study results and caveats: A missense variant in DCLRE1C was later tied to TCR beta V- and J-gene trimming. Some TCR beta chains (around 160 of them) were listed as cytomegalovirus-associated. Common viral pathogens (according to a later analysis) appeared linked to several of the most significant clusters.

The CDR3 is 13 residues long. CDR1 and CDR2 (germline): SGHTA, FQGNSA. V gave up 3 bases and J gave up 6 bases, with 10 bases separating them. Sequencing used PBMCs. The source is a woman in her 40s in good health and CMV-seropositive. The chain recombines TRBV7-2 with TRBJ2-3; D unclear. CDR3 loop: CASSFNTQDTQYF. The CDR3 DNA sequence: TGTGCCAGCAGCTTTAACACCCAGGATACGCAGTATTTT.